These 13 T cell receptor beta chains share one sample of origin, sequenced in a study of cytomegalovirus exposure and HLA in healthy donors. PCR primers comprised 60 Vbeta and 13 Jbeta primers. TCRdb keeps only in-frame clones here, not all; method: immunoSEQ multiplex PCR. The sample's table shows around 110,000 clones. The sequenced sample consisted of PBMCs. These receptors were taken from a man aged 25-45 years in good health and CMV-seronegative.

This rearrangement joins TRBV18 to TRBJ1-5; 7 positions agree with TRBD1. This CDR3 contains 16 residues. The junction had 8 bases not matched to a gene; V was cut back by 1 base and J by 5 bases. Per the germline V gene, CDR1 is KGHSH and CDR2 is LQKENI. CDR3 sequence: CASSPRGFTGDQPQHF. CDR3 nucleotide sequence: TGTGCCAGCTCACCACGGGGCTTTACAGGGGATCAGCCCCAGCATTTT.

The chain employs TRBV11-2 and TRBJ1-5; 7 nucleotides match TRBD1. The V segment lost 1 base and the J segment 7 bases; nucleotides outside the gene matches: 4. This CDR3 comprises 14 residues. Germline lookup yields CDR1 SGHAT and CDR2 FQNNGV. CDR3 amino acids: CASSLGQGRQPQHF. CDR3 nucleotide sequence: TGTGCCAGCAGCTTAGGACAGGGTAGACAGCCCCAGCATTTT.

The V and J genes are TRBV23-1 and TRBJ2-7, with 7 nucleotides matching TRBD1. TRBV23-1 is an ORF; its function is uncertain. This CDR3 has 14 residues. V lost 2 bases and J lost 3; bases outside the gene matches: 4. DNA for the CDR3: TGCGCCAGCAGTCAAGGACAGGTCCTCTACGAGCAGTACTTC. The encoded protein is CASSQGQVLYEQYF.

The chain combines TRBV5-1 with TRBJ1-6, with 10 bases that match TRBD1. Trimming took 3 bases from V and 9 from J; bases not matched to a gene: 6. Germline CDR1 reads SGHRS; CDR2 reads YFSETQ. The CDR3 is 15 residues long. CDR3: CASSSDRGRSSPLHF. Written as DNA, the CDR3 is TGCGCCAGCAGCTCAGACAGGGGGCGCAGTTCACCCCTCCACTTT.

V and J are TRBV7-7 and TRBJ1-5; tentatively, D is TRBD1 (6 bases). Germline V gene data show CDR1 as SSHAT and CDR2 as FNYEAQ (reference sequence). Between the trimmed V and J ends, which lost 1 base and 5 bases, there was a span of 6 bases. The CDR3 length is 13 residues. The CDR3 protein is CASSLDRDQPQHF. The CDR3, as DNA: TGTGCCAGCAGCTTAGACAGGGATCAGCCCCAGCATTTT. Using reference TRBV7-7 and TRBJ1-5 for the parts outside the CDR3, the full variable domain is GAGVSQSPRYKVTKRGQDVTLRCDPISSHATLYWYQQALGQGPEFLTYFNYEAQPDKSGLPSDRFSAERPEGSISTLTIQRTEQRDSAMYRCASSLDRDQPQHFGDGTRLSIL.

This chain links TRBV27 with TRBJ1-4, with TRBD1 identical over 8 bases. The CDR3 extends over 16 amino acids. The germline V gene has CDR1 MNHEY and CDR2 SMNVEV (reference sequence). Losses at the gene ends were 5 bases for V and 0 bases for J; bases not matched to a gene: 5. The CDR3 coding sequence is TGTGCCAGCAGTCCCTTACAGGGGGCAACTAATGAAAAACTGTTTTTT. Amino acids: CASSPLQGATNEKLFF.

The gene calls are TRBV4-1 and TRBJ2-3; 9 nucleotides align to TRBD1. The CDR3 runs 16 residues. Germline values: CDR1 MGHRA, CDR2 YSYEKL. With 4 bases clipped from V and 0 bases from J, the junction kept 5 bases outside the gene matches. The CDR3 nucleotides are TGCGCCAGCAGCCCTGGACAGGGGTATAGCACAGATACGCAGTATTTT. Protein sequence: CASSPGQGYSTDTQYF.

The CDR3 DNA sequence: TGTGCCAGTAGTAGGAGTCTCCAGGGGGGATACGAGCAGTACTTC. Translated, it gives CASSRSLQGGYEQYF. The chain recombines TRBV19 with TRBJ2-7, with a weak D call TRBD1 (7 bases). CDR1 LNHDA and CDR2 SQIVND come from the germline V gene (reference sequence). The CDR3 totals 15 residues. The ends were cut back, 4 bases at V and 4 bases at J, with 17 bases in the middle.

The rearrangement uses TRBV19 and TRBJ2-1; D gene unclear. Germline loops: CDR1 LNHDA, CDR2 SQIVND (reference sequence). The V gene lost 8 bases and the J gene lost 3 bases, with 17 bases spanning the gap. The CDR3 sequence is 15 residues long. The CDR3 region is CASGQTAINYNEQFF. As DNA, the CDR3 is TGTGCCAGTGGGCAGACGGCGATCAACTACAATGAGCAGTTCTTC.

The chain employs TRBV5-4 and TRBJ2-5; D is perhaps TRBD2 (6 bases). The closer fit of TRBJ2-7 to the DNA end suggests the J call may be wrong. From germline, CDR1 is SGHNT and CDR2 YYREEE (reference sequence). There are 12 residues in the CDR3. CDR3 region: CASSLREREQYF. The CDR3 coding sequence is TGTGCCAGCAGCTTACGGGAGCGCGAGCAGTACTTC.

This chain joins TRBV18 and TRBJ2-7; 14 bases match TRBD2. CDR1 and CDR2 from the germline V gene are KGHSH and LQKENI. CDR3 size: 16 residues. Trimming at V came to 2 bases and at J to 6 bases, leaving 6 bases not matched to a gene. CDR3: CASSPETSGGAGEQYF. In nucleotides, the CDR3 is TGTGCCAGCTCACCAGAGACTAGCGGGGGGGCAGGCGAGCAGTACTTC.

V and J are TRBV6-1 and TRBJ1-6; 7 positions agree with TRBD1. Germline CDR1 and CDR2: MNHNS and SASEGT. V was clipped by 6 bases and J by 7 bases; unmatched bases: 9. CDR3 length: 15 residues. CDR3 DNA: TGTGCCAGCAGCAGACAGGGAAGGGTCAATTCACCCCTCCACTTT. Its translation is CASSRQGRVNSPLHF.

The rearrangement joins TRBV27 to TRBJ1-1, with 8 bases identical to TRBD1. V was clipped by 3 bases and J by 5 bases; unmatched bases: 2. The germline gives CDR1 MNHEY, CDR2 SMNVEV (reference sequence). This CDR3 region has 13 residues. This chain's CDR3 is CASSLYRGTEAFF. CDR3 DNA: TGTGCCAGCAGTTTGTACAGGGGGACTGAAGCTTTCTTT.